The rows below give T cell receptor beta chains drawn from one sample of a study of regulatory T cells in long-lasting Graves disease. A single record per CDR3 protein comes from TCRdb applying MiXCR to the multiplex PCR reads. The profile covers roughly 700,000 distinct CDR3 sequences, with 30% appearing a single time and under 50% taken by the ten largest. Sample: peripheral blood mononuclear cells (PBMCs), taken when the disease was refractory, from a patient treated with antithyroid drugs. These receptor sequences come from a female donor with Graves disease. CDR3s include the opening cysteine and the closing phenylalanine or tryptophan. Each record gives: clone size, V gene, J gene, D gene, CDR3 protein, CDR3 DNA. A D gene is named only where the DNA matches it firmly. For some rows the clone size is stated as once, few or many, or as a class when expanded; others skip it.

clone size: few; V gene: TRBV5-1; J gene: TRBJ1-1; D gene: TRBD1; CDR3 protein: CASSWTGENTEAFF; CDR3 DNA: TGCGCCAGCAGTTGGACAGGAGAGAACACTGAAGCTTTCTTT
clone size: few; V gene: TRBV29-1; J gene: TRBJ1-2; D gene: .; CDR3 protein: CSVGTRMANYGYTF; CDR3 DNA: TGCAGCGTTGGGACCCGAATGGCTAACTATGGCTACACCTTC
clone size: few; V gene: TRBV12-3/TRBV12-4; J gene: TRBJ2-7; D gene: TRBD1; CDR3 protein: CASSRTGVMGEQYF; CDR3 DNA: TGTGCCAGCAGCAGGACAGGGGTGATGGGCGAGCAGTACTTC
clone size: few; V gene: TRBV2; J gene: TRBJ2-5; D gene: .; CDR3 protein: CASSVAGGLETQYF; CDR3 DNA: TGTGCCAGCAGTGTAGCCGGGGGCCTGGAGACCCAGTACTTC
clone size: few; V gene: TRBV20-1; J gene: TRBJ2-7; D gene: TRBD1; CDR3 protein: CSAGQQGASYEQYF; CDR3 DNA: TGCAGTGCTGGTCAACAGGGGGCGTCCTACGAGCAGTACTTC
clone size: few; V gene: TRBV7-9; J gene: TRBJ1-2; D gene: .; CDR3 protein: CASSVDGFWGYTF; CDR3 DNA: TGTGCCAGCAGCGTCGACGGGTTTTGGGGCTACACCTTC
clone size: few; V gene: TRBV4-1; J gene: TRBJ1-2; D gene: .; CDR3 protein: CASSHPNWAGYTF; CDR3 DNA: TGCGCCAGCAGCCACCCTAATTGGGCGGGCTACACCTTC
clone size: few; V gene: TRBV25-1; J gene: TRBJ1-1; D gene: TRBD1; CDR3 protein: CASSEPGQGKNTEAFF; CDR3 DNA: TGTGCCAGCAGTGAACCCGGACAGGGTAAGAACACTGAAGCTTTCTTT
clone size: once; V gene: TRBV20-1; J gene: TRBJ1-2; D gene: .; CDR3 protein: CSARVVEYYGYTF; CDR3 DNA: TGCAGTGCTAGAGTAGTTGAGTACTATGGCTACACCTTC
clone size: many; V gene: TRBV5-1; J gene: TRBJ1-2; D gene: .; CDR3 protein: CASSPLPDYGYTF; CDR3 DNA: TGTGCCAGCAGCCCTCTCCCGGACTATGGCTACACCTTC
clone size: .; V gene: TRBV20-1; J gene: TRBJ2-7; D gene: .; CDR3 protein: CSARDRIGSPSYEQYF; CDR3 DNA: TGCAGTGCTAGAGATAGGATCGGGTCGCCCTCCTACGAGCAGTACTTC
clone size: few; V gene: TRBV27; J gene: TRBJ2-7; D gene: TRBD2; CDR3 protein: CASSPVAGTYEQYF; CDR3 DNA: TGTGCCAGCAGTCCGGTAGCGGGTACCTACGAGCAGTACTTC
clone size: .; V gene: TRBV12-3/TRBV12-4; J gene: TRBJ1-2; D gene: .; CDR3 protein: CASSSEGRVYGYTF; CDR3 DNA: TGTGCCAGCAGTTCGGAGGGAAGGGTTTATGGCTACACCTTC
clone size: few; V gene: TRBV20-1; J gene: TRBJ2-5; D gene: TRBD2; CDR3 protein: CSASQASGGSIRETQYF; CDR3 DNA: TGCAGTGCTAGTCAGGCTAGCGGGGGCTCCATTCGAGAGACCCAGTACTTC
clone size: .; V gene: TRBV7-6; J gene: TRBJ1-2; D gene: .; CDR3 protein: CASSMPGTDNYGYTF; CDR3 DNA: TGTGCCAGCAGCATGCCAGGGACGGATAACTATGGCTACACCTTC
clone size: .; V gene: TRBV12-3/TRBV12-4; J gene: TRBJ1-3; D gene: .; CDR3 protein: CASSYTMSASSGNTIYF; CDR3 DNA: TGTGCCAGCAGTTACACGATGTCCGCAAGCTCTGGAAACACCATATATTTT
clone size: .; V gene: TRBV9; J gene: TRBJ2-1; D gene: TRBD2; CDR3 protein: CASSVDGTSAPSSYNEQFF; CDR3 DNA: TGTGCCAGCAGCGTAGATGGGACTAGCGCCCCGAGCTCCTACAATGAGCAGTTCTTC
clone size: few; V gene: TRBV6-2/TRBV6-3; J gene: TRBJ1-4; D gene: .; CDR3 protein: CASSYPPDGPTNEKLFF; CDR3 DNA: TGTGCCAGCAGTTACCCACCGGACGGACCAACTAATGAAAAACTGTTTTTT
clone size: few; V gene: TRBV12-3/TRBV12-4; J gene: TRBJ1-5; D gene: TRBD1; CDR3 protein: CASSRDRGRGDQPQHF; CDR3 DNA: TGTGCCAGCAGCCGGGACAGGGGGCGCGGTGATCAGCCCCAGCATTTT
clone size: .; V gene: TRBV27; J gene: TRBJ2-2; D gene: TRBD1; CDR3 protein: CASGDRLIGELFF; CDR3 DNA: TGTGCCAGCGGGGACAGGTTAATCGGGGAGCTGTTTTTT
clone size: few; V gene: TRBV20-1; J gene: TRBJ1-6; D gene: .; CDR3 protein: CSARIGRNNSPLHF; CDR3 DNA: TGCAGTGCTAGGATAGGGAGGAATAATTCACCCCTCCACTTT
clone size: .; V gene: TRBV6-6; J gene: TRBJ1-5; D gene: .; CDR3 protein: CASSYSGGRNQPQHF; CDR3 DNA: TGTGCCAGCAGTTACTCGGGGGGCCGCAATCAGCCCCAGCATTTT
clone size: .; V gene: TRBV12-3/TRBV12-4; J gene: TRBJ2-1; D gene: .; CDR3 protein: CASSKFPEGAYNEQFF; CDR3 DNA: TGTGCCAGCAGTAAATTCCCGGAGGGGGCATACAATGAGCAGTTCTTC
clone size: few; V gene: TRBV11-2; J gene: TRBJ1-6; D gene: .; CDR3 protein: CASSPVVPPLHF; CDR3 DNA: TGTGCCAGCAGCCCCGTGGTACCACCCCTCCACTTT
clone size: few; V gene: TRBV7-9; J gene: TRBJ1-1; D gene: .; CDR3 protein: CASRLGGLNTEAFF; CDR3 DNA: TGTGCCAGCAGGCTAGGAGGCCTGAACACTGAAGCTTTCTTT
clone size: .; V gene: TRBV6-1; J gene: TRBJ2-3; D gene: .; CDR3 protein: CASSAVTGTDTQYF; CDR3 DNA: TGTGCCAGCAGTGCCGTCACTGGCACAGATACGCAGTATTTT
clone size: .; V gene: TRBV5-1; J gene: TRBJ1-5; D gene: .; CDR3 protein: CASSLDGGASNQPQHF; CDR3 DNA: TGCGCCAGCAGCTTGGATGGTGGAGCCAGCAATCAGCCCCAGCATTTT
clone size: once; V gene: TRBV19; J gene: TRBJ1-1; D gene: .; CDR3 protein: CASSPRALPNTEAFF; CDR3 DNA: TGTGCCAGTAGTCCAAGGGCACTGCCGAACACTGAAGCTTTCTTT
clone size: few; V gene: TRBV5-1; J gene: TRBJ2-7; D gene: .; CDR3 protein: CASSLAGPGSREQYF; CDR3 DNA: TGCGCCAGCAGCTTGGCCGGTCCAGGGTCTCGGGAGCAGTACTTC
clone size: .; V gene: TRBV6-2/TRBV6-3; J gene: TRBJ1-5; D gene: .; CDR3 protein: CASSTDLGQPQHF; CDR3 DNA: TGTGCCAGCAGTACCGATCTCGGTCAGCCCCAGCATTTT
clone size: .; V gene: TRBV6-1; J gene: TRBJ2-7; D gene: .; CDR3 protein: CASREVMASYEQYF; CDR3 DNA: TGTGCCAGCCGTGAGGTGATGGCTTCCTACGAGCAGTACTTC
clone size: few; V gene: TRBV27; J gene: TRBJ1-1; D gene: .; CDR3 protein: CASSSKRGLGGFTEAFF; CDR3 DNA: TGTGCCAGCAGTTCGAAAAGGGGACTCGGTGGATTCACTGAAGCTTTCTTT
clone size: .; V gene: TRBV9; J gene: TRBJ1-6; D gene: .; CDR3 protein: CASSVKLGDSPLHF; CDR3 DNA: TGTGCCAGCAGCGTAAAGCTTGGGGATTCACCCCTCCACTTT